The clone carrying this T cell receptor (beta chain) occurred many times. Time point meaning: newly diagnosed GD, antithyroid drugs for less than 3 months. Generation of the TCR library employed RNA extracted from PBMCs. Arm-PCR of CDR3 regions and iRepertoire HTBI primers were used to build TCR beta libraries. MiXCR was run by TCRdb on the multiplex PCR reads, yielding one entry per CDR3 protein. The sample records hundreds of thousands of distinct CDR3 sequences, about 12% being singletons. The sample is drawn from a study of regulatory T cells in long-lasting Graves disease. After removal of 8 bases from V and 5 bases from J, the junction contained 15 bases not matched to a gene. The CDR3 runs 17 residues. In germline, CDR1 is PRHDT, CDR2 FYEKMQ (reference sequence). These same records also appear under a second study, on T cells in Graves' hyperthyroidism and ophthalmopathy. From that study: Initially, a first-round RT-PCR of the TCR CDR3 employed the HTBI primer set.

The rearrangement joins TRBV13 to TRBJ2-2; 9 nucleotides match TRBD1. Source: peripheral blood mononuclear cells (PBMCs), taken at new diagnosis, from a patient treated with antithyroid drugs. This TCR came from a woman aged 30 to 39 with Graves disease. The CDR3: CASGGWDREDPTGELFF. In nucleotides, the CDR3 is TGTGCCAGCGGCGGCTGGGACAGGGAGGATCCAACCGGGGAGCTGTTTTTT.